What follows describes a single T cell receptor (beta chain). The sample belongs to a study of blood T cell repertoires in COVID-19. Generated by immunoSEQ multiplex PCR, the TCRdb table keeps only in-frame clones and is missing some. This table holds around 180,000 clones, 74% found once. V trimming: 0 bases; J trimming: 9 bases; junction bases outside the gene matches: 14. The CDR3 extends over 17 amino acids. Germline V gene data show CDR1 as SGHRS and CDR2 as YFSETQ. This sequence was found in a woman at least 80 years old with acute or convalescent COVID-19. The specimen was peripheral blood. The chain recombines TRBV5-1 with TRBJ2-7, with 11 bases identical to TRBD2. This chain's CDR3 is CASSLAPGTSGQGVQYF. The CDR3 DNA reads as TGCGCCAGCAGCTTGGCGCCAGGGACTAGCGGACAAGGTGTGCAGTACTTC.